This T cell receptor beta chain was documented in a study of neurological immune-mediated disorders. General study findings and limits: The study found the most TCR clonal expansion in HTLV-1-associated myelopathy and the least in multiple sclerosis, below healthy controls. The study found no CDR3 amino acid sequences shared by expanded clones across subjects, suggesting private repertoires in all groups. Phylogenetically, 18 of 34 multiple sclerosis patients' repertoires fell into one related-CDR3 cluster, a possible signature.

This clonotype appeared many times. No antigen is known for it. A single run covered 15-18 subjects with over 180 million TCR-beta sequences. Each CDR3 protein gets one entry after TCRdb re-called the 5' RACE reads with MiXCR. The sample has fewer than 85,000 distinct CDR3 sequences; approximately 5% are singletons. The V and J ends lost 6 bases and 4 bases, in that order; junction bases with no gene match: 15. This CDR3 is 17 amino acids long. Germline CDR1 and CDR2: SGHRS and YFSETQ. This sequence joins TRBV5-1 and TRBJ2-2, with 7 bases that match TRBD1. This TCR was recovered from a woman between 25 and 40 years old with multiple sclerosis. Sequences were obtained from PBMCs. CDR3 sequence (DNA): TGCGCCAGCACCTTCGGACTGACCCCAGGGGGCACCGGGGAGCTGTTTTTT. This encodes CASTFGLTPGGTGELFF.